These 4 T cell receptor beta chains came from one sample sequenced in a study of T-cell reconstitution after alpha-beta-depleted transplantation in children. Unique molecular identifiers were incorporated when the TCRbeta library was constructed. TCRdb reprocessed the PCR reads with MiXCR, giving one entry per CDR3 protein. The sample lists about 580,000 distinct CDR3 sequences; under 30% were seen once. Source: PBMCs, mostly from graft donor cells, taken 360 days after TCRalphabeta/CD19-depleted stem cell transplant. These receptors originate from a boy younger than two who had a stem cell transplant for acute myeloid leukemia, so the T cells may come from the graft donor.

In its sample, this clonotype was seen many times. The rearrangement uses TRBV29-1 and TRBJ2-5; the D is unclear. Germline V CDR1 and CDR2: SQVTM, ANQGSEA. The CDR3 is 12 amino acids. The V end was cut by 3 bases, the J end by 10 bases, with 15 bases between. CDR3 in amino acids: CSVDFAGPDQYF. The CDR3 DNA sequence: TGCAGCGTTGATTTCGCCGGTCCGGACCAGTACTTC.

This clonotype was counted at least ten times. The V gene is TRBV7-2, the J gene TRBJ2-5, with 11 bases lining up with TRBD2. Germline V CDR1 and CDR2: SGHTA, FQGNSA. This CDR3 spans 14 amino acids. V shed 5 bases, J shed 4 bases, and the junction held 3 bases outside the gene matches. In DNA, the CDR3 is TGTGCCAGCAGCCCGACTAGCGGGGCAGAGACCCAGTACTTC. Its translation is CASSPTSGAETQYF.

The sample holds many counts of this clonotype. The chain employs TRBV20-1 and TRBJ1-2; D unclear. Germline V lookup: CDR1 DFQATT, CDR2 SNEGSKA (reference sequence). Trimming pared 5 bases from V and 4 bases from J, leaving 14 bases between. The CDR3 length is 13 residues. CDR3 nucleotides: TGCAGTGCTTCGGACGGAAGGAGCTATGGCTACACCTTC. The encoded protein is CSASDGRSYGYTF.

This clonotype has ten or more counts. The J gene is TRBJ1-5, the V gene TRBV20-1, with 8 bases fitting TRBD1. This CDR3 has 17 residues. After removal of 0 bases from V and 2 bases from J, the junction contained 9 bases not matched to a gene. In germline, CDR1 is DFQATT, CDR2 SNEGSKA (reference sequence). The CDR3 sequence: CSARDRTWGQGNQPQHF. CDR3 bases: TGCAGTGCTAGAGATAGGACCTGGGGACAGGGCAATCAGCCCCAGCATTTT.